This T cell receptor (beta chain) was documented in a study of blood T cell repertoires in COVID-19. Using immunoSEQ multiplex PCR, the repertoire was profiled, and TCRdb retains in-frame clones only, with some absent. Of about 200,000 clones in the sample, approximately 90% were seen once. Within the sample, this clone is medium-sized. Looked up from germline, CDR1 is SGHVS and CDR2 is FQNEAQ. The CDR3 has 12 amino acids. The V and J ends lost 5 bases and 7 bases respectively, with 8 bases between them. This chain links TRBV7-8 with TRBJ2-2; D call uncertain. The receptor comes from a man aged 25-45 years with acute or convalescent COVID-19. The sequencing input was peripheral blood. Here the CDR3 DNA reads TGTGCCAGCAGCCTCCTCAGCGGGGAGCTGTTTTTT. It translates to CASSLLSGELFF.